The rows below give T cell receptor beta chains drawn from one sample of a study of blood T cell repertoires in COVID-19. Clones were sequenced by immunoSEQ multiplex PCR, and TCRdb holds only the in-frame ones, with some missing. The table includes a few hundred thousand clones, 89% detected once. The sample consisted of peripheral blood. The receptors here all came from a middle-aged woman who had recovered from COVID-19. Both conserved end residues are part of each CDR3.

v_gene: TRBV24-1; j_gene: TRBJ1-4; CDR3aa: CATSVSPGQGEEKLFF
v_gene: TRBV6-5; j_gene: TRBJ2-3; CDR3aa: CASSYSVGGPDTQYF
v_gene: TRBV4-2; j_gene: TRBJ1-4; CDR3aa: CASSHRRGVWTGRYATNEKLFF
v_gene: TRBV6-5; j_gene: TRBJ2-2; CDR3aa: CASRNSGIKTGELFF
v_gene: TRBV7-9; j_gene: TRBJ1-5; CDR3aa: CASSPDRGNQPQHF
v_gene: TRBV7-2; j_gene: TRBJ1-5; CDR3aa: CASSGQGNQPQHF
v_gene: TRBV24-1; j_gene: TRBJ1-2; CDR3aa: CATSDPRDRGDYGGYTF
v_gene: TRBV5-4; j_gene: TRBJ2-1; CDR3aa: CASSPGRYDNEQFF
v_gene: TRBV6-2/TRBV6-3; j_gene: TRBJ2-7; CDR3aa: CASSYSSSGGAQQYF
v_gene: TRBV24-1; j_gene: TRBJ2-1; CDR3aa: CATSNLLAGADNEQFF
v_gene: TRBV11-2; j_gene: TRBJ2-3; CDR3aa: CASRSGRFTDTQYF
v_gene: TRBV7-2; j_gene: TRBJ2-7; CDR3aa: CASSVLTGAHEQYF
v_gene: TRBV5-6; j_gene: TRBJ1-2; CDR3aa: CASSTGNNYGYTF
v_gene: TRBV7-9; j_gene: TRBJ2-7; CDR3aa: CASSWPGTGIYEQYF
v_gene: TRBV9; j_gene: TRBJ2-5; CDR3aa: CASSPSRGEETQYF
v_gene: TRBV5-4; j_gene: TRBJ1-2; CDR3aa: CASSLKDRAGYGYTF
v_gene: TRBV24-1; j_gene: TRBJ2-4; CDR3aa: CATSDDRGPDKNIQYF
v_gene: TRBV2; j_gene: TRBJ2-4; CDR3aa: CASSDTGGGLIQYF
v_gene: TRBV10-1; j_gene: TRBJ2-3; CDR3aa: CASSESSLDTQYF
v_gene: TRBV5-4; j_gene: TRBJ1-1; CDR3aa: CASSRTGTGNTEAFF
v_gene: TRBV9; j_gene: TRBJ2-1; CDR3aa: CASSVGGRIGDNEQFF
v_gene: TRBV29-1; j_gene: TRBJ2-2; CDR3aa: CSVGQANTGELFF
v_gene: TRBV5-1; j_gene: TRBJ1-1; CDR3aa: CASSLDRFTEAFF
v_gene: TRBV5-6; j_gene: TRBJ1-1; CDR3aa: CASSLIGQGVNTEAFF
v_gene: TRBV5-1; j_gene: TRBJ1-2; CDR3aa: CASSLRQRDGYTF
v_gene: TRBV19; j_gene: TRBJ1-3; CDR3aa: CASSWEAVTGNTIYF
v_gene: TRBV19; j_gene: TRBJ1-4; CDR3aa: CASNPGLLVGEKLFF
v_gene: TRBV5-1; j_gene: TRBJ1-1; CDR3aa: CASSPTGTGRTEAFF
v_gene: TRBV7-2; j_gene: TRBJ2-3; CDR3aa: CASSLTSGVTDTQYF
v_gene: TRBV19; j_gene: TRBJ1-2; CDR3aa: CASSEPTGSRLGYTF
v_gene: TRBV28; j_gene: TRBJ2-3; CDR3aa: CASSHPTRSSTDTQYF
v_gene: TRBV19; j_gene: TRBJ2-3; CDR3aa: CASSPRTSGSADTQYF
v_gene: TRBV7-9; j_gene: TRBJ1-1; CDR3aa: CASSLDRGVEAFF
v_gene: TRBV19; j_gene: TRBJ2-6; CDR3aa: CASSKRQAGANVLTF
v_gene: TRBV10-3; j_gene: TRBJ1-6; CDR3aa: CAIKNGTGSYNSPLHF
v_gene: TRBV5-1; j_gene: TRBJ2-2; CDR3aa: CASSLGGTSGTGELFF
v_gene: TRBV5-1; j_gene: TRBJ1-1; CDR3aa: CASSLSATLNTEAFF
v_gene: TRBV5-1; j_gene: TRBJ2-3; CDR3aa: CASSLKDRFSTDTQYF
v_gene: TRBV4-1; j_gene: TRBJ2-7; CDR3aa: CASSMRTGGFYEQYF
v_gene: TRBV11-3; j_gene: TRBJ2-5; CDR3aa: CASSSGEMETQYF